A selection of T cell receptor beta chains follows, all from one sample in a study of shared clonotypes between healthy human individuals. The method was immunoSEQ multiplex PCR; TCRdb's version includes in-frame clones alone and lacks a portion of them. Of around 1,000,000 clones listed, approximately 77% were seen once; the top ten hold 0.89%. Sequenced sample: memory CD4+ T cells from PBMCs. The receptors stem from a man aged 18-30 years in good health. Some clones in this sample may be carry-over from other donors' samples. Each CDR3 is given without its conserved first and last residue. The order of the fields is V gene, J gene, CDR3 protein.

TRBV30,TRBJ2-5,AWSTDRGFRKTQY
TRBV15,TRBJ1-1,ATSRGTGYFTEAF
TRBV10-1,TRBJ1-2,ASNSTDNYGYT
TRBV9,TRBJ1-1,ASSGGTERSLGAF
TRBV7-2,-,ASSLDGTVTYEQY
TRBV27,TRBJ1-5,ASGLGLNQPHH
TRBV7-3,TRBJ2-5,ASSLIPGAQETQY
TRBV25-1,TRBJ1-1,ASSGGTHPLGAF
TRBV13,TRBJ2-7,ASSLAGGEQY
TRBV7-9,TRBJ2-5,ASSPEYGLAGGETQY
TRBV6-6,TRBJ2-5,ASSYSGGGETQY
TRBV4-2,TRBJ1-4,ASSQDPGSGPIPNEKLF
TRBV4-2,TRBJ1-1,ASSQGGYTEAF
TRBV4-1,TRBJ1-2,ASSQVSRRRQGADDYGYT
TRBV7-7,TRBJ2-2,ASSPLGRTGRVTGELF
TRBV2,TRBJ2-2,ASSYTGELF
TRBV4-2,TRBJ2-3,ASSRGDPDTQY
TRBV2,TRBJ2-3,ASTGAEDTQY
TRBV5-1,TRBJ1-2,ASSLDQSLSNYGYT
TRBV4-2,TRBJ2-7,ASSHGGSSYEQY
TRBV30,TRBJ2-1,AWREWTSGSRGEQF
TRBV2,TRBJ2-3,ASSGQGYQDTQY
TRBV7-9,TRBJ1-3,ASSVEQGTVG
TRBV5-1,TRBJ1-3,ASSPGQGDGNTIY